A selection of T cell receptor beta chains follows, all from one sample in a study of control samples from healthy donors and cancer patients. The protocol was immunoSEQ multiplex PCR, while the TCRdb copy is restricted to in-frame clones and leaves out a portion. The sample consists of 100,000 to 150,000 clones, about 95% of them appearing once. Material for sequencing was blood. Receptors originate from a young man in good health. CDR3s include the opening cysteine and the closing phenylalanine or tryptophan. The D gene is left open where the match is weak. Rows give clone size only sometimes, using once, few, many, or a class for an expanded clone.

>TRBJ1-2|.|TRBV28|.
CASSFQGVENYGYTF
>TRBJ1-3|.|TRBV28|.
CASSPMGRGGNTIYF
>TRBJ1-3|.|TRBV30|.
CAWHMTGNTIYF
>TRBJ1-6|.|TRBV3-1/TRBV3-2|.
CASSQDGNSPLHF
>TRBJ1-1|.|TRBV21-1|.
CASIYRDRNTEAFF
>TRBJ1-2|.|TRBV7-9|.
CASSPLIGTSNYGYTF
>TRBJ1-6|.|TRBV19|.
CASSTDQLGSSPLHF
>TRBJ2-7|.|TRBV7-9|TRBD1
CASSADVFSRIWDSYEQYF
>TRBJ1-3|.|TRBV2|.
CASRGLAASSGNTIYF
>TRBJ2-2|once|TRBV25-1|.
CASSWVNTGELFF
>TRBJ2-2|.|TRBV5-8|TRBD2
CASRWTSGFHGELFF
>TRBJ1-4|.|TRBV6-5|.
CASSPERNLREKLFF
>TRBJ1-5|.|TRBV4-1|.
CASSQELVSQPQHF